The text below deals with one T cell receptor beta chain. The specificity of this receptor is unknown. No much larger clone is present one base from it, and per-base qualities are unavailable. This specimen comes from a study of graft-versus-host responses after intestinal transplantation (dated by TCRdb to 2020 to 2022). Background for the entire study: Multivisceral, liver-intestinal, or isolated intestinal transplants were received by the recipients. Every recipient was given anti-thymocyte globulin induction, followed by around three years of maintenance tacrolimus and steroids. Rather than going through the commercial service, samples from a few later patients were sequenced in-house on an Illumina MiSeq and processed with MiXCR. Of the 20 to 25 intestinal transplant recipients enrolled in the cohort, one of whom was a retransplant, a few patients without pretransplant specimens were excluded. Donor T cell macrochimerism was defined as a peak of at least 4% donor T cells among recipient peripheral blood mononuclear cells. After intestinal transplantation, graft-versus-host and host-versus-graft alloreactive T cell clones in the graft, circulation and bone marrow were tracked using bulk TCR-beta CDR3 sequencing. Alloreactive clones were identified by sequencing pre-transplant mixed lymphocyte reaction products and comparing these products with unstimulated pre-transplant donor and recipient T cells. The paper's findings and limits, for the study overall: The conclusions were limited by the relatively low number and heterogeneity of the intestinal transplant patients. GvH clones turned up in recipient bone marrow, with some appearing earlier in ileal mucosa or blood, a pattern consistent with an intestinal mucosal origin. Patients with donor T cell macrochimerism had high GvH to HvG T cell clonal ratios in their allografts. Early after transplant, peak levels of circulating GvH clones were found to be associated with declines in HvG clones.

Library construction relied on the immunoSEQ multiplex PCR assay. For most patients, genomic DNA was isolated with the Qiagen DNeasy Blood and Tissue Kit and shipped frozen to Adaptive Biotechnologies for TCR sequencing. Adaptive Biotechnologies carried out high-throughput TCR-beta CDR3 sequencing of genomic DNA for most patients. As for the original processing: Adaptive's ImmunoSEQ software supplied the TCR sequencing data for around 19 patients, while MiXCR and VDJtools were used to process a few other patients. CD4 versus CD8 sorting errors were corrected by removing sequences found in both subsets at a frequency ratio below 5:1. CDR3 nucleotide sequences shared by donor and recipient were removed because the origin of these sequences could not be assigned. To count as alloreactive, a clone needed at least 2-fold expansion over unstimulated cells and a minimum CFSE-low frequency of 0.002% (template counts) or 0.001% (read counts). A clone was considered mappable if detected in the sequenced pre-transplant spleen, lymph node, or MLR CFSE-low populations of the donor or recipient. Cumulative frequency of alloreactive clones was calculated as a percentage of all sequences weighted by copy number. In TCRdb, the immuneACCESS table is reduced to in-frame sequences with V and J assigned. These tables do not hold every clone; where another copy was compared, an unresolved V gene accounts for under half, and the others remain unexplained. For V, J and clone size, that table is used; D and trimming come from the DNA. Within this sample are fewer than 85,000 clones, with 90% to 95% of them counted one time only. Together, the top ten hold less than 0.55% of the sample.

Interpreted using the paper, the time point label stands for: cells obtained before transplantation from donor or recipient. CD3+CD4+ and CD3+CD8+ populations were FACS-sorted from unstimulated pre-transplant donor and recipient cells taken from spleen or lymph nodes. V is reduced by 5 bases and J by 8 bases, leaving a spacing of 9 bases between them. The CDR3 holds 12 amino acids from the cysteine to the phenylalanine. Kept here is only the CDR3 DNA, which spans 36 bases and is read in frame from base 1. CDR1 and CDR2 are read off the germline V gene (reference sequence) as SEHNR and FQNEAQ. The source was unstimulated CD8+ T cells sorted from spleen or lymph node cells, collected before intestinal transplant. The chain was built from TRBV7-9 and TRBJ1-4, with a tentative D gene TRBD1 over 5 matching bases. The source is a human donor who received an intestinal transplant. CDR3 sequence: CASSATVEKLFF. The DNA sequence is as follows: TGTGCCAGCAGCGCGACAGTCGAAAAACTGTTTTTT.